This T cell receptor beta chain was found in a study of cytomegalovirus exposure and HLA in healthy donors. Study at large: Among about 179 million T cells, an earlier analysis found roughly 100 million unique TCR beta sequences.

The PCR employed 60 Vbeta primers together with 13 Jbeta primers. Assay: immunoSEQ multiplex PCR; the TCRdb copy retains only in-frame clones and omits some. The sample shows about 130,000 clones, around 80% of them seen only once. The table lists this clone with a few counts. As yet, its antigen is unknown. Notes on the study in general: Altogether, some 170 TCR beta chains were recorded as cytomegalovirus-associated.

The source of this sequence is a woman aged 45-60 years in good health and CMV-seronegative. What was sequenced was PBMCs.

The CDR3 loop reads CASSPPEAELGATNEKLFF. The CDR3 nucleotides are TGTGCCAGCAGCCCCCCCGAGGCCGAGCTCGGAGCAACTAATGAAAAACTGTTTTTT. The chain couples TRBV7-9 to TRBJ1-4; D ambiguous. CDR1 is SEHNR, CDR2 FQNEAQ, per germline (reference sequence). CDR3 length: 19 residues. V was shortened by 5 bases and J by 0 bases, with 22 bases between the two germline ends.